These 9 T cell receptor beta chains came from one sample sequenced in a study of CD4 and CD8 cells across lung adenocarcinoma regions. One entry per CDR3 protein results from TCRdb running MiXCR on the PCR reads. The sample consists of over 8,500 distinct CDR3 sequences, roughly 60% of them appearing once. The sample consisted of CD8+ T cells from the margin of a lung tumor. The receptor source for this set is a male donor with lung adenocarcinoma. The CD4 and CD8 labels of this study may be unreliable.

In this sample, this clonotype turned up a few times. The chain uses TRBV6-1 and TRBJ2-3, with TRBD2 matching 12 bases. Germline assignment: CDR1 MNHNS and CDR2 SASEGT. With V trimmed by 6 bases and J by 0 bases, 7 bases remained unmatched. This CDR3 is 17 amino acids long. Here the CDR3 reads CASRELTSGRSTDTQYF. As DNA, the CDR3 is TGTGCCAGCAGGGAACTTACTAGCGGGAGGAGCACAGATACGCAGTATTTT.

CDR3 DNA: TGCGCCAGCAGGCCCCTGGGCAGGGCAGATGAAAAACTGTTTTTT. Protein sequence: CASRPLGRADEKLFF. The chain carries TRBV4-1 and TRBJ1-4; possible D gene TRBD1, 5 bases. The CDR3 has 15 amino acids. Germline-derived CDR1 and CDR2 are MGHRA and YSYEKL. Trimming stripped 6 bases from V and 6 bases from J, with 17 bases between.

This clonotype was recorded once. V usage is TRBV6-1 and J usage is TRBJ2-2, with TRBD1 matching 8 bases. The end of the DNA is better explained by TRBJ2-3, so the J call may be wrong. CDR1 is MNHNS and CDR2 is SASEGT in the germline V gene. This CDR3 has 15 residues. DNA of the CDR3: TGTGCCAGGGGCGGACGGCCTGAGGGGACAGGTGCGCAGTATTTT. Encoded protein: CARGGRPEGTGAQYF.

CDR3 loop: CASSEGLTGIGYTF. The CDR3 DNA sequence: TGTGCCAGCAGTGAAGGCTTGACAGGGATTGGCTACACCTTC. The chain has TRBV6-1 and TRBJ1-2; 7 bases fit TRBD1. Germline trimming cut 1 base from V and 7 bases from J; bases unmatched to any gene: 6. The CDR3 spans 14 residues. Looked up from germline, CDR1 is MNHNS and CDR2 is SASEGT.

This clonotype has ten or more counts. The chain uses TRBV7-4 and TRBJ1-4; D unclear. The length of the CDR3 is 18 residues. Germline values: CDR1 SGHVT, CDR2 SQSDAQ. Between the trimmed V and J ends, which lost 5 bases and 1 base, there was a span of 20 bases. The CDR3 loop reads CASSSFERAHRTNEKLFF. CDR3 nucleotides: TGTGCCAGCAGCAGCTTCGAAAGAGCACACAGAACTAATGAAAAACTGTTTTTT.

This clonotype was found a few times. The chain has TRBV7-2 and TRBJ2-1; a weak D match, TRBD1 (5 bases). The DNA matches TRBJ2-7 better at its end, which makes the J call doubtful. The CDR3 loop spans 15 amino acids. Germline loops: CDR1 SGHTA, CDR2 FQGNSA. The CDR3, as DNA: TGTGCCAGCAGCCCTTTGTATGGGGCCTACAATGAGCAGTACTTC. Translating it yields CASSPLYGAYNEQYF.

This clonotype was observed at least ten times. The DNA for the CDR3 is TGTGCCAGCGGTCCTCCAGATACGCAGTATTTT. Protein sequence: CASGPPDTQYF. The chain couples TRBV27 to TRBJ2-3; D unclear. The V end lost 8 bases, the J end lost 4 bases, and 7 bases lay between the germline ends. CDR1 is MNHEY, CDR2 SMNVEV, per germline (reference sequence). The CDR3 has 11 amino acids.

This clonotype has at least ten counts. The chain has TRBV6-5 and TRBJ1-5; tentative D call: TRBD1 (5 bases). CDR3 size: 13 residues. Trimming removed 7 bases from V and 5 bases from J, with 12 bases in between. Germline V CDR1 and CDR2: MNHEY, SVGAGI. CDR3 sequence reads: CASNWGYHQPQHF. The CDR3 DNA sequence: TGTGCCAGCAATTGGGGGTACCATCAGCCCCAGCATTTT.

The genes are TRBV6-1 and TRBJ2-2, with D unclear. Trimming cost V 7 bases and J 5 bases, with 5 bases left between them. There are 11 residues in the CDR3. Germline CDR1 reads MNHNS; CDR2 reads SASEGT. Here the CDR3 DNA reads TGTGCCAGCATGGGGACCGGGGAGCTGTTTTTT. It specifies CASMGTGELFF.